This T cell receptor beta chain was sequenced during a study of blood T cell repertoires in COVID-19. Across the whole study: Whether acute or convalescent, the COVID-19 samples came from the United States, Italy and Spain. PBMCs, B-cell-depleted T cells, or T cells provided the cDNA or gDNA that made up the material.

How the authors handled the data: The authors estimated nucleated cell counts from reference gene primer amplification. Clones were read by immunoSEQ multiplex PCR, and TCRdb kept only the in-frame ones, dropping some. D and trimming were read from the DNA, whereas the V and J calls and clone size are those reported in that table. The data contain hundreds of thousands of clones, more than 70% of them singletons. Per the germline V gene, CDR1 is SGHNT and CDR2 is YENEEA. The CDR3 has 14 amino acids. V was clipped by 1 base and J by 6 bases, with 10 bases between them. Individuals aged roughly 18 to 90 years were recruited from roughly 22 US areas.

The chain uses TRBV11-3 and TRBJ2-4; weak D call: TRBD2 (6 bases). This sequence originates from a woman in her thirties or forties with acute COVID-19. Material: PBMCs or T cells enriched from blood (not recorded which). The CDR3 DNA follows: TGTGCCAGCAGCTTAGGTCCGGGAGCAAACATTCAGTACTTC. Translation: CASSLGPGANIQYF.